A selection of T cell receptor beta chains follows, all from one sample in a study of blood T cell repertoires in COVID-19. Data came from immunoSEQ multiplex PCR; TCRdb stores just in-frame clones and leaves some out. The sample includes about 230,000 clones, 83% of them seen just once. Source material: peripheral blood. All receptors derive from a woman in her 30s with COVID-19, enrolled during active disease. The CDR3 runs from the conserved cysteine through the conserved F or W. D genes are given only for firm matches. Where a row states a size, it is once, few, many or the class of an expanded clone; other rows omit it.

CDR3 protein: CASSESWELAAQETQYF
CDR3 DNA: TGCGCCAGCAGTGAGTCTTGGGAGCTAGCGGCCCAAGAGACCCAGTACTTC
J gene: TRBJ2-5
D gene: TRBD2
clone size: once
V gene: TRBV10-1

CDR3 protein: CASSYSTSGNYEQYF
CDR3 DNA: TGTGCCAGCAGTTACTCGACGTCAGGGAACTACGAGCAGTACTTC
J gene: TRBJ2-7
D gene: NA
clone size: NA
V gene: TRBV6-2/TRBV6-3

CDR3 protein: CASSLLGQFEAFF
CDR3 DNA: TGTGCCAGCAGTTTATTGGGACAGTTCGAAGCTTTCTTT
J gene: TRBJ1-1
D gene: TRBD1
clone size: NA
V gene: TRBV12-3/TRBV12-4

CDR3 protein: CASSLRDTGETQYF
CDR3 DNA: TGTGCCAGCAGTCTCCGGGACACTGGGGAGACCCAGTACTTC
J gene: TRBJ2-5
D gene: NA
clone size: once
V gene: TRBV27

CDR3 protein: CASSSTVTGENIQYF
CDR3 DNA: TGTGCCAGCAGCTCTACAGTGACAGGAGAAAACATTCAGTACTTC
J gene: TRBJ2-4
D gene: NA
clone size: few
V gene: TRBV9

CDR3 protein: CASSFSTGYEQFF
CDR3 DNA: TGTGCCAGCAGCTTCTCGACAGGCTATGAGCAGTTCTTC
J gene: TRBJ2-1
D gene: NA
clone size: once
V gene: TRBV7-9

CDR3 protein: CASTPDRTDTQYF
CDR3 DNA: TGTGCCAGTACTCCGGACAGGACAGATACGCAGTATTTT
J gene: TRBJ2-3
D gene: TRBD1
clone size: NA
V gene: TRBV19

CDR3 protein: CASSYFVGAETQYF
CDR3 DNA: TGTGCCAGCAGTTACTTTGTGGGCGCGGAGACCCAGTACTTC
J gene: TRBJ2-5
D gene: NA
clone size: NA
V gene: TRBV6-2/TRBV6-3

CDR3 protein: CASSFLGGWNYGYTF
CDR3 DNA: TGTGCCAGCAGCTTCTTAGGGGGTTGGAACTATGGCTACACCTTC
J gene: TRBJ1-2
D gene: NA
clone size: NA
V gene: TRBV7-2

CDR3 protein: CASSLETGYIQYF
CDR3 DNA: TGTGCCAGCAGCTTAGAGACAGGGTACATTCAGTACTTC
J gene: TRBJ2-4
D gene: TRBD1
clone size: NA
V gene: TRBV7-2

CDR3 protein: CASSDSSSGGNTQYF
CDR3 DNA: TGTGCCAGCAGTGACTCATCTAGCGGGGGCAATACGCAGTATTTT
J gene: TRBJ2-3
D gene: TRBD2
clone size: NA
V gene: TRBV6-4

CDR3 protein: CASRIQGAGTEAFF
CDR3 DNA: TGTGCCAGCAGAATACAGGGGGCTGGCACTGAAGCTTTCTTT
J gene: TRBJ1-1
D gene: TRBD1
clone size: NA
V gene: TRBV4-2

CDR3 protein: CASSGRDRVNEQYF
CDR3 DNA: TGTGCCAGCAGCGGCCGGGACAGGGTCAACGAGCAGTACTTC
J gene: TRBJ2-7
D gene: TRBD1
clone size: NA
V gene: TRBV14

CDR3 protein: CASERVGMNTEAFF
CDR3 DNA: TGTGCCAGCGAGAGGGTTGGGATGAACACTGAAGCTTTCTTT
J gene: TRBJ1-1
D gene: NA
clone size: NA
V gene: TRBV28

CDR3 protein: CASSLGTVGSTDTQYF
CDR3 DNA: TGCGCCAGCAGCTTGGGGACTGTGGGGAGCACAGATACGCAGTATTTT
J gene: TRBJ2-3
D gene: NA
clone size: NA
V gene: TRBV5-1

CDR3 protein: CASRRGSQETQYF
CDR3 DNA: TGTGCCAGCAGAAGAGGTTCCCAAGAGACCCAGTACTTC
J gene: TRBJ2-5
D gene: NA
clone size: NA
V gene: TRBV25-1

CDR3 protein: CASSLPGTGKGYTF
CDR3 DNA: TGTGCCAGCAGTTTGCCCGGGACAGGGAAAGGCTACACCTTC
J gene: TRBJ1-2
D gene: TRBD1
clone size: NA
V gene: TRBV28

CDR3 protein: CASSLRQGPQETQYF
CDR3 DNA: TGTGCCAGCAGCCTCCGACAGGGGCCCCAAGAGACCCAGTACTTC
J gene: TRBJ2-5
D gene: TRBD1
clone size: NA
V gene: TRBV5-4

CDR3 protein: CASSPQGARETQYF
CDR3 DNA: TGTGCCAGCAGCCCTCAGGGGGCGCGAGAGACCCAGTACTTC
J gene: TRBJ2-5
D gene: TRBD1
clone size: once
V gene: TRBV7-9

CDR3 protein: CSVGSAGGTYEQYF
CDR3 DNA: TGCAGCGTTGGTTCAGCGGGAGGGACCTACGAGCAGTACTTC
J gene: TRBJ2-7
D gene: TRBD2
clone size: NA
V gene: TRBV29-1

CDR3 protein: CAISESYYEQYF
CDR3 DNA: TGTGCCATCAGTGAGTCGTACTACGAGCAGTACTTC
J gene: TRBJ2-7
D gene: NA
clone size: NA
V gene: TRBV10-3

CDR3 protein: CASSFGLKEQFF
CDR3 DNA: TGCGCCAGCAGCTTCGGACTCAAAGAGCAGTTCTTC
J gene: TRBJ2-1
D gene: NA
clone size: NA
V gene: TRBV5-1

CDR3 protein: CASSFRAGAKNIQYF
CDR3 DNA: TGTGCCAGCAGCTTTAGGGCGGGGGCCAAAAACATTCAGTACTTC
J gene: TRBJ2-4
D gene: NA
clone size: NA
V gene: TRBV11-2

CDR3 protein: CASSSWGGTDTQYF
CDR3 DNA: TGCGCCAGCAGCTCGTGGGGGGGCACAGATACGCAGTATTTT
J gene: TRBJ2-3
D gene: NA
clone size: few
V gene: TRBV5-1

CDR3 protein: CASSPGTGGTGELFF
CDR3 DNA: TGTGCCAGCAGCCCCGGGACAGGGGGCACCGGGGAGCTGTTTTTT
J gene: TRBJ2-2
D gene: TRBD1
clone size: NA
V gene: TRBV5-4

CDR3 protein: CSVSASGRGTQYF
CDR3 DNA: TGCAGCGTCTCGGCTAGCGGGAGGGGGACCCAGTACTTC
J gene: TRBJ2-5
D gene: TRBD2
clone size: NA
V gene: TRBV29-1

CDR3 protein: CASSFSAGAGELFF
CDR3 DNA: TGTGCCAGCAGTTTTTCAGCGGGAGCCGGGGAGCTGTTTTTT
J gene: TRBJ2-2
D gene: TRBD2
clone size: few
V gene: TRBV28

CDR3 protein: CASSMGRSRGGSTDTQYF
CDR3 DNA: TGTGCCAGTAGTATGGGTCGATCGCGGGGGGGAAGCACAGATACGCAGTATTTT
J gene: TRBJ2-3
D gene: TRBD2
clone size: once
V gene: TRBV19

CDR3 protein: CASSTDRGPRNTEAFF
CDR3 DNA: TGTGCCAGTAGTACGGACAGGGGGCCCCGGAACACTGAAGCTTTCTTT
J gene: TRBJ1-1
D gene: TRBD1
clone size: NA
V gene: TRBV19

CDR3 protein: CASSRSVSSYNEQFF
CDR3 DNA: TGTGCCAGTAGTAGGAGCGTGAGCTCCTACAATGAGCAGTTCTTC
J gene: TRBJ2-1
D gene: NA
clone size: few
V gene: TRBV19

CDR3 protein: CASSYSADGGTDTQYF
CDR3 DNA: TGTGCCAGCAGTTACTCGGCTGACGGGGGCACAGATACGCAGTATTTT
J gene: TRBJ2-3
D gene: NA
clone size: few
V gene: TRBV6-2/TRBV6-3

CDR3 protein: CAWSAGAGGWDGYTF
CDR3 DNA: TGTGCCTGGAGTGCGGGGGCAGGGGGTTGGGATGGCTACACCTTC
J gene: TRBJ1-2
D gene: TRBD1
clone size: once
V gene: TRBV30

CDR3 protein: CASSLSQRERPYEQYF
CDR3 DNA: TGTGCCAGCAGTTTATCTCAGCGGGAGCGTCCCTACGAGCAGTACTTC
J gene: TRBJ2-7
D gene: TRBD2
clone size: once
V gene: TRBV27

CDR3 protein: CASSPPLMRDDNEQFF
CDR3 DNA: TGTGCCAGCAGCCCCCCGCTGATGCGGGACGACAATGAGCAGTTCTTC
J gene: TRBJ2-1
D gene: NA
clone size: NA
V gene: TRBV3-1/TRBV3-2

CDR3 protein: CASSPPRSRSYNEQFF
CDR3 DNA: TGTGCCAGCAGCCCCCCGAGAAGCCGCTCCTACAATGAGCAGTTCTTC
J gene: TRBJ2-1
D gene: NA
clone size: NA
V gene: TRBV5-6

CDR3 protein: CASSQEVVWRNTEAFF
CDR3 DNA: TGCGCCAGCAGCCAAGAGGTGGTCTGGAGGAACACTGAAGCTTTCTTT
J gene: TRBJ1-1
D gene: NA
clone size: NA
V gene: TRBV4-1

CDR3 protein: CASSYVGYEQYF
CDR3 DNA: TGTGCCAGCAGTTACGTCGGCTACGAGCAGTACTTC
J gene: TRBJ2-7
D gene: NA
clone size: NA
V gene: TRBV6-2/TRBV6-3

CDR3 protein: CAISESTRTVYGYTF
CDR3 DNA: TGTGCCATCAGTGAGTCAACTAGGACAGTCTATGGCTACACCTTC
J gene: TRBJ1-2
D gene: NA
clone size: NA
V gene: TRBV10-3

CDR3 protein: CASSFRLAGGTDTQYF
CDR3 DNA: TGCGCCAGCAGCTTCCGACTAGCGGGGGGCACAGATACGCAGTATTTT
J gene: TRBJ2-3
D gene: TRBD2
clone size: NA
V gene: TRBV4-1

CDR3 protein: CASSAWTNSDTQYF
CDR3 DNA: TGTGCCAGCAGCGCCTGGACTAACTCAGATACGCAGTATTTT
J gene: TRBJ2-3
D gene: NA
clone size: NA
V gene: TRBV7-3

CDR3 protein: CASSITDTNTEAFF
CDR3 DNA: TGTGCCAGCAGTATTACCGATACTAACACTGAAGCTTTCTTT
J gene: TRBJ1-1
D gene: NA
clone size: NA
V gene: TRBV5-5

CDR3 protein: CAISAPTRSGNTIYF
CDR3 DNA: TGTGCCATCAGTGCGCCAACTCGCTCTGGAAACACCATATATTTT
J gene: TRBJ1-3
D gene: NA
clone size: NA
V gene: TRBV10-3

CDR3 protein: CASSELPGDSSGYTF
CDR3 DNA: TGTGCCAGCAGTGAACTGCCGGGGGATTCCTCTGGCTACACCTTC
J gene: TRBJ1-2
D gene: NA
clone size: few
V gene: TRBV2

CDR3 protein: CASSPLTGLAKNIQYF
CDR3 DNA: TGCGCCAGCAGCCCTTTGACAGGGCTAGCCAAAAACATTCAGTACTTC
J gene: TRBJ2-4
D gene: TRBD1
clone size: NA
V gene: TRBV5-1

CDR3 protein: CASSLSVSAGLNTEAFF
CDR3 DNA: TGTGCCAGCAGTTTATCTGTCTCCGCCGGGTTGAACACTGAAGCTTTCTTT
J gene: TRBJ1-1
D gene: NA
clone size: NA
V gene: TRBV27

CDR3 protein: CASSSVGANTGELFF
CDR3 DNA: TGTGCCAGCAGCTCCGTGGGAGCGAACACCGGGGAGCTGTTTTTT
J gene: TRBJ2-2
D gene: NA
clone size: NA
V gene: TRBV11-2

CDR3 protein: CASGRTGSSGNTIYF
CDR3 DNA: TGTGCCAGCGGTCGAACAGGGAGCTCTGGAAACACCATATATTTT
J gene: TRBJ1-3
D gene: NA
clone size: once
V gene: TRBV4-2

CDR3 protein: CASSSGQLYEQYF
CDR3 DNA: TGTGCCAGCAGTTCGGGACAGCTGTACGAGCAGTACTTC
J gene: TRBJ2-7
D gene: TRBD1
clone size: NA
V gene: TRBV27

CDR3 protein: CASFPGTGNTEAFF
CDR3 DNA: TGTGCCAGCTTCCCCGGGACAGGGAACACTGAAGCTTTCTTT
J gene: TRBJ1-1
D gene: TRBD1
clone size: NA
V gene: TRBV6-5

CDR3 protein: CASSARDRGPYEQYF
CDR3 DNA: TGTGCCAGCAGCGCCCGCGACAGGGGTCCCTACGAGCAGTACTTC
J gene: TRBJ2-7
D gene: TRBD1
clone size: NA
V gene: TRBV3-1/TRBV3-2

CDR3 protein: CASSPNLGTEAFF
CDR3 DNA: TGTGCCAGCAGCCCTAACCTAGGCACTGAAGCTTTCTTT
J gene: TRBJ1-1
D gene: NA
clone size: NA
V gene: TRBV7-9

CDR3 protein: CASSWEGQPQHF
CDR3 DNA: TGTGCCAGCAGTTGGGAGGGCCAGCCCCAGCATTTT
J gene: TRBJ1-5
D gene: NA
clone size: NA
V gene: TRBV25-1

CDR3 protein: CASGQKVGEKLFF
CDR3 DNA: TGTGCCAGTGGACAGAAAGTTGGTGAAAAACTGTTTTTT
J gene: TRBJ1-4
D gene: NA
clone size: NA
V gene: TRBV19

CDR3 protein: CASSVVDRRTDTQYF
CDR3 DNA: TGTGCCAGCAGCGTAGTCGACAGACGCACAGATACGCAGTATTTT
J gene: TRBJ2-3
D gene: NA
clone size: NA
V gene: TRBV9